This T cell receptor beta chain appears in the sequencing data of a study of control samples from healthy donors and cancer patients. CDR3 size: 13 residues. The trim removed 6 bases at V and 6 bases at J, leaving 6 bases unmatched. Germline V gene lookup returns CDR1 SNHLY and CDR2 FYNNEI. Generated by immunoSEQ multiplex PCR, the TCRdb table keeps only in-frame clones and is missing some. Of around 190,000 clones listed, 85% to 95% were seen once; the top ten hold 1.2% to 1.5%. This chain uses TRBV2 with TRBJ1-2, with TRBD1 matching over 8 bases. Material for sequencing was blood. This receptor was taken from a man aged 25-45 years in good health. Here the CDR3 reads CASRQGGIDGYTF. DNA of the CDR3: TGTGCCAGCAGACAGGGGGGGATCGATGGCTACACCTTC.